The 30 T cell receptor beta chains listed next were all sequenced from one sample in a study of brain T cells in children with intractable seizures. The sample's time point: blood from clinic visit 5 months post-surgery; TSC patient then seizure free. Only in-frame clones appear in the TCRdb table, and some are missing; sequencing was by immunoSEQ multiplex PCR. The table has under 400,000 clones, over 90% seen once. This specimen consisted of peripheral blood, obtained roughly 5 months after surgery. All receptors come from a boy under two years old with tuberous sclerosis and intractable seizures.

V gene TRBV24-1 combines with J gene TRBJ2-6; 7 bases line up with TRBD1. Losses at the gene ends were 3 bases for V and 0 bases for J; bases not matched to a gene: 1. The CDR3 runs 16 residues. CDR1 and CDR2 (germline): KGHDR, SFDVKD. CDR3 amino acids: CATSDDRVSGANVLTF. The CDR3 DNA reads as TGTGCCACCAGTGATGACAGGGTCTCTGGGGCCAACGTCCTGACTTTC.

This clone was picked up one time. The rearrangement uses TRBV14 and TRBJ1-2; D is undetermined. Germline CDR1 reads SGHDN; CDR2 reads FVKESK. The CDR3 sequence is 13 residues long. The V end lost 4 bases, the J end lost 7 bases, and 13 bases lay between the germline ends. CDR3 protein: CASSLNPGGGYTF. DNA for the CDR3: TGTGCCAGCAGCCTCAATCCTGGCGGTGGCTACACCTTC.

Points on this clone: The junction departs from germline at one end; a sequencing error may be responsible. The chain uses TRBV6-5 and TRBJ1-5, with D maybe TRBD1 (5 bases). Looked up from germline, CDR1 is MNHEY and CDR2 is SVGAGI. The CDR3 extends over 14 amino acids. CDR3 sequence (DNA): TGTGCCAGCACTTACTGGGCAGGGAATCAGCCCCAGCATTTT. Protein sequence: CASTYWAGNQPQHF.

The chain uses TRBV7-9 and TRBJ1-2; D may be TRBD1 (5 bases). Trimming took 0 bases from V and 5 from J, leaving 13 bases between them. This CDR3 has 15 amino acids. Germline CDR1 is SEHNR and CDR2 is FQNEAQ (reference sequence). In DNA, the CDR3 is TGTGCCAGCAGCTTAGCGCAGGGTCGTCCGTATGGCTACACCTTC. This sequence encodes CASSLAQGRPYGYTF.

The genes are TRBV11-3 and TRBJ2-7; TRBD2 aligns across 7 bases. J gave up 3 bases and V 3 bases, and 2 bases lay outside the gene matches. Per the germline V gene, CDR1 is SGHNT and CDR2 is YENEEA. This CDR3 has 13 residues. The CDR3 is CASSLTSNYEQYF. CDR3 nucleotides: TGTGCCAGCAGCTTGACTAGCAACTACGAGCAGTACTTC.

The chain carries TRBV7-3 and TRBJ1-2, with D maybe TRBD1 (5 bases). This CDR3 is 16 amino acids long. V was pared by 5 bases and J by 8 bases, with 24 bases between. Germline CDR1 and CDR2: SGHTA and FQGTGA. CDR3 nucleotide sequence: TGTGCCAGCAGCCAACACGACCAGTCGGATAGGGACGGCTACACCTTC. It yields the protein CASSQHDQSDRDGYTF. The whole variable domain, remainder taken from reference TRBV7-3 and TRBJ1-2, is GAGVSQTPSNKVTEKGKYVELRCDPISGHTALYWYRQSLGQGPEFLIYFQGTGAADDSGLPNDRFFAVRPEGSVSTLKIQRTERGDSAVYLCASSQHDQSDRDGYTFGSGTRLTVV.

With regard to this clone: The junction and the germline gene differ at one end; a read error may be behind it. The CDR3 bases are TGTGCTAGCAGCCGGACCGGGACTAGCGGCAATGAGCAGTTCTTC. Its translation: CASSRTGTSGNEQFF. The genes are TRBV7-7 and TRBJ2-1; 11 bases align to TRBD2. Germline values: CDR1 SSHAT, CDR2 FNYEAQ (reference sequence). The CDR3 runs 15 residues.

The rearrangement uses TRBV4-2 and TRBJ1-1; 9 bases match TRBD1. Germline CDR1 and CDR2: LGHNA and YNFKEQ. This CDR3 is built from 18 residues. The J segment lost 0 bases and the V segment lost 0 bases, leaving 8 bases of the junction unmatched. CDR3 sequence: CASSQDWDRVAMNTEAFF. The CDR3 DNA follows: TGTGCCAGCAGCCAAGATTGGGACAGGGTGGCTATGAACACTGAAGCTTTCTTT.

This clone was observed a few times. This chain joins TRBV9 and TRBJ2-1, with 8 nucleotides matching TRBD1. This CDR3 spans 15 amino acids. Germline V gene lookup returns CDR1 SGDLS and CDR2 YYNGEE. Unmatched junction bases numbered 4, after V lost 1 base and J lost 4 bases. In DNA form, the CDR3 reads TGTGCCAGCAGCGTATCTGGACAGGGTTACAATGAGCAGTTCTTC. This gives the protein CASSVSGQGYNEQFF.

In nucleotides, the CDR3 is TGTGCCAGTTCGGGACAGACACAAAATTCACCCCTCCACTTT. Translated: CASSGQTQNSPLHF. The chain is built from TRBV6-5 and TRBJ1-6; 7 bases are a match to TRBD1. The CDR3 has 14 residues. Looked up from germline, CDR1 is MNHEY and CDR2 is SVGAGI. V lost 9 bases, J lost 7 bases, and 9 bases stayed unmatched.

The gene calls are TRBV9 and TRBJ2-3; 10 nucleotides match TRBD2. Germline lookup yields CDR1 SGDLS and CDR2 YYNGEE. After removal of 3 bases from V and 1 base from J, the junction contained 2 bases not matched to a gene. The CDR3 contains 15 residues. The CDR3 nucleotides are TGTGCCAGCAGCGCCGGACTAGCGGGCACAGATACGCAGTATTTT. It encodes CASSAGLAGTDTQYF. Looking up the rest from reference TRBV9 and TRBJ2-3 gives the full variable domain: DSGVTQTPKHLITATGQRVTLRCSPRSGDLSVYWYQQSLDQGLQFLIQYYNGEERAKGNILERFSAQQFPDLHSELNLSSLELGDSALYFCASSAGLAGTDTQYFGPGTRLTVL.

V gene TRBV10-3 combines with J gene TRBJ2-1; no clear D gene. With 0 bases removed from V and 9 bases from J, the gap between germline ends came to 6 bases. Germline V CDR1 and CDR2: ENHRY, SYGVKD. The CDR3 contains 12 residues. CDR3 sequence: CAISESTGEQFF. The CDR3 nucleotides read TGTGCCATCAGTGAGTCGACGGGTGAGCAGTTCTTC.

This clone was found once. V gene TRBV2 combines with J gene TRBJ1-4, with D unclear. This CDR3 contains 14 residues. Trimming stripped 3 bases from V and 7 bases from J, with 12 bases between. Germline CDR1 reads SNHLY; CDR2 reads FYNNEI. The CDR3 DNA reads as TGTGCCAGCAGTGATTTGTTAGTGGGTGAAAAACTGTTTTTT. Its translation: CASSDLLVGEKLFF.

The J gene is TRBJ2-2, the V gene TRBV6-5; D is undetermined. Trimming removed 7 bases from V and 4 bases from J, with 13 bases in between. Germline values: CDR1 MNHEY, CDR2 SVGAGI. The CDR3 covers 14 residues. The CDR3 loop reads CASTRGSFTGELFF. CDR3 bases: TGTGCCAGCACGAGAGGTTCCTTCACCGGGGAGCTGTTTTTT.

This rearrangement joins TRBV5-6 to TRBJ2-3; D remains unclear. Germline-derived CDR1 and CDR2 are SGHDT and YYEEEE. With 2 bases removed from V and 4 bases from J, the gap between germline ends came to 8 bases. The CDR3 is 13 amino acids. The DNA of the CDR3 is TGTGCCAGCAGCTTCCGGGCGGCAGATACGCAGTATTTT. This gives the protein CASSFRAADTQYF.

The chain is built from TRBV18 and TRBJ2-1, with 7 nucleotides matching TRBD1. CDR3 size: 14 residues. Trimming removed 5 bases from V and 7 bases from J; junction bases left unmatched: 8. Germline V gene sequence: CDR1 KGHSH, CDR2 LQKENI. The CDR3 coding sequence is TGTGCCAGCTCAGCAGGGGGAAATTTGAATGAGCAGTTCTTC. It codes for CASSAGGNLNEQFF.

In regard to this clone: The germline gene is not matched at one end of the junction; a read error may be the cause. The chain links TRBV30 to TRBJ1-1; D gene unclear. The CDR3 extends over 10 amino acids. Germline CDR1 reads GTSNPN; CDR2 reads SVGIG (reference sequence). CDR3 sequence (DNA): TGTGCCTGGAGCCCCCCGCCGGGAGACTTT. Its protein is CAWSPPPGDF.

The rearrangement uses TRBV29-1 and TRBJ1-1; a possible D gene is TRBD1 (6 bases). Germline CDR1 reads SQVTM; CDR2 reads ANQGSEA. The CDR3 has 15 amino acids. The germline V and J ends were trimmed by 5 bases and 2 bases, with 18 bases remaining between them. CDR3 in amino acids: CSVKGRGGGNTEAFF. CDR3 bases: TGCAGCGTTAAGGGCAGGGGAGGTGGAAACACTGAAGCTTTCTTT.

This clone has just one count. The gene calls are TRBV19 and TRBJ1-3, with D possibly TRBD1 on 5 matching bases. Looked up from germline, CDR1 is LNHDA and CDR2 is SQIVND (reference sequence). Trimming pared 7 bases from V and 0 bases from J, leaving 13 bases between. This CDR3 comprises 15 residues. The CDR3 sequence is CASTKDTNSGNTIYF. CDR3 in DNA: TGTGCCAGTACGAAGGACACCAACTCTGGAAACACCATATATTTT.

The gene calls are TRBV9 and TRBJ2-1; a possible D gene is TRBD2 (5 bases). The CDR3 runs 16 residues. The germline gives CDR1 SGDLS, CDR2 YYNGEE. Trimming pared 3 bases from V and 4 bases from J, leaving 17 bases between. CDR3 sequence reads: CASSGPSSTPYNEQFF. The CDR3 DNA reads TGTGCCAGCAGCGGCCCGTCTAGCACCCCTTACAATGAGCAGTTCTTC. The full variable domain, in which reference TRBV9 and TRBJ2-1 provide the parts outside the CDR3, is DSGVTQTPKHLITATGQRVTLRCSPRSGDLSVYWYQQSLDQGLQFLIQYYNGEERAKGNILERFSAQQFPDLHSELNLSSLELGDSALYFCASSGPSSTPYNEQFFGPGTRLTVL.

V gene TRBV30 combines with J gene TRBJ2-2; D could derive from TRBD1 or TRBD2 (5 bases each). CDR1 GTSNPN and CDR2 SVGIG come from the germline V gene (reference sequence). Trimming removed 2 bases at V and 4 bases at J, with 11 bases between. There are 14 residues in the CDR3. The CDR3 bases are TGTGCCTGGAGTCGGGACGGACCCACCGGGGAGCTGTTTTTT. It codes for CAWSRDGPTGELFF.

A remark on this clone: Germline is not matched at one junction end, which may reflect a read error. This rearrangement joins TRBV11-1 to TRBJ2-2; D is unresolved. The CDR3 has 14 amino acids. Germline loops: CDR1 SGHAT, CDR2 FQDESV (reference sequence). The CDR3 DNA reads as TGTGCCAGCAGCATCGGCCCGAAGACCGGGGAGCTGTTTTTT. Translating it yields CASSIGPKTGELFF. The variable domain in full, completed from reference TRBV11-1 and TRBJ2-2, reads EAEVAQSPRYKITEKSQAVAFWCDPISGHATLYWYRQILGQGPELLVQFQDESVVDDSQLPKDRFSAERLKGVDSTLKIQPAELGDSAMYLCASSIGPKTGELFFGEGSRLTVL.

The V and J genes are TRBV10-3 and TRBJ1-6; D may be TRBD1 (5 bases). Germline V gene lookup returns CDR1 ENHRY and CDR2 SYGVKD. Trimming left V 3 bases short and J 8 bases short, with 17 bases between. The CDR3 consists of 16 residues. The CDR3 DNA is TGTGCCATCAGTGAAAGCCAATTAGGGGTTGATTCACCCCTCCACTTT. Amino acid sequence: CAISESQLGVDSPLHF.

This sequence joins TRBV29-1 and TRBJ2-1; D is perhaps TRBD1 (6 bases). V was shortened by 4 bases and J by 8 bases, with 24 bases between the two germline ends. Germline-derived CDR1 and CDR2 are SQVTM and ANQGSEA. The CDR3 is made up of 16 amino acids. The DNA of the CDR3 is TGCAGCGTTGTGGGGGCAGTCGGTGGGGAAGACGATGAGCAGTTCTTC. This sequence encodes CSVVGAVGGEDDEQFF.

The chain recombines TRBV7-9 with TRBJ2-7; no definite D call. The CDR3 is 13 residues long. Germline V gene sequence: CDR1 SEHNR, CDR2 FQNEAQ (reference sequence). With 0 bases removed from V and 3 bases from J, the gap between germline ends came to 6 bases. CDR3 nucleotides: TGTGCCAGCAGCTTAGCAGGCCACTACGAGCAGTACTTC. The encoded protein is CASSLAGHYEQYF.

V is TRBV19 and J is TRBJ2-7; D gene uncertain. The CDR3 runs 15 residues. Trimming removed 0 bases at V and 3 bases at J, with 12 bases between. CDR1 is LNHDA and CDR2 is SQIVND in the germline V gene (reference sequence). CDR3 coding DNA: TGTGCCAGTAGTATAGATGGCGCACCGGACTACGAGCAGTACTTC. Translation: CASSIDGAPDYEQYF.

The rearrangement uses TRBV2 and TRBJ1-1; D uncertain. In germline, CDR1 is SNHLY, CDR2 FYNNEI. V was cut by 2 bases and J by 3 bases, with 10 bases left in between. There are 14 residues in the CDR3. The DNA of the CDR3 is TGTGCCAGCAGTGAATCGTACGGATACACTGAAGCTTTCTTT. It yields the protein CASSESYGYTEAFF.

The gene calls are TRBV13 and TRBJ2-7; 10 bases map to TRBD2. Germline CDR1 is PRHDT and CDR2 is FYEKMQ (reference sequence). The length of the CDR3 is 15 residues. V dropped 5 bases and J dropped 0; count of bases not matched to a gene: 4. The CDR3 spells CASSASGGYSYEQYF. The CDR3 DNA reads TGTGCCAGCAGCGCTAGCGGGGGCTACTCCTACGAGCAGTACTTC. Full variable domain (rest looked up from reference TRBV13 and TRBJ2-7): AAGVIQSPRHLIKEKRETATLKCYPIPRHDTVYWYQQGPGQDPQFLISFYEKMQSDKGSIPDRFSAQQFSDYHSELNMSSLELGDSALYFCASSASGGYSYEQYFGPGTRLTVT.

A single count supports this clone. The CDR3 reads CSVGEVGGRNEQFF. The CDR3 nucleotides are TGCAGCGTTGGAGAGGTGGGGGGCCGGAATGAGCAGTTCTTC. The V call is TRBV29-1, the J call TRBJ2-1; D is perhaps TRBD1 or TRBD2 (6 bases each). CDR1 and CDR2 from the germline V gene are SQVTM and ANQGSEA. The CDR3 is 14 residues long. The ends were cut back, 4 bases at V and 7 bases at J, with 17 bases in the middle.

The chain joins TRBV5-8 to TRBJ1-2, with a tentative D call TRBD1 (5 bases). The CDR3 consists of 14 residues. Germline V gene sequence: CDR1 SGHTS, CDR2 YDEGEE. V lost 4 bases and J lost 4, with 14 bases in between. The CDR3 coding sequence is TGTGCCAGCAGCCCGGAAGAGGGGCTCTATGGCTACACCTTC. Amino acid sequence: CASSPEEGLYGYTF.